One sample yielded the 17 T cell receptor beta chains listed below, sequenced in a study of a mutant IDH1 vaccine in newly diagnosed glioma. The time point here: week 23, last vaccination. Topical imiquimod accompanied each vaccine dose, which consisted of 300 ug of mutant IDH1 20-mer peptide. The antigens these receptors bind are not known. Clones were read by immunoSEQ multiplex PCR, and TCRdb kept only the in-frame ones, dropping some. The repertoire holds more than 55,000 clones, with about three quarters as singletons. The sequencing used PBMCs, collected from a glioma patient whose treatment included an IDH1 peptide vaccine. The origin of the receptors is a woman between 40 and 50 years old with glioma. Some clones in this sample may be carry-over from other donors' samples.

The chain links TRBV5-6 to TRBJ1-1, with D maybe TRBD1 (6 bases). V was clipped by 7 bases and J by 4 bases, with 20 bases between them. The CDR3 has 15 amino acids. Germline loops: CDR1 SGHDT, CDR2 YYEEEE. The CDR3 sequence: CASGSQGPAGTEAFF. CDR3 DNA: TGTGCCAGCGGGTCTCAGGGGCCCGCGGGCACTGAAGCTTTCTTT.

The rearrangement joins TRBV6-5 to TRBJ1-2, with 10 positions matching TRBD1. J was trimmed by 8 bases and V by 2 bases; bases with no gene match: 8. Germline CDR1 reads MNHEY; CDR2 reads SVGAGI. The CDR3 loop spans 15 amino acids. CDR3 loop: CASSYRDRGRGGYTF. DNA for the CDR3: TGTGCCAGCAGTTACCGGGACAGGGGTCGGGGAGGCTACACCTTC.

This chain links TRBV4-1 with TRBJ1-5; no clear D gene. Germline V gene data show CDR1 as MGHRA and CDR2 as YSYEKL. V shed 0 bases and J shed 5 bases, with 11 bases lying between them. CDR3 length equals 15 residues. CDR3 DNA sequence: TGCGCCAGCAGCCAAGAGGACTCCGTTTATCAGCCCCAGCATTTT. Protein product: CASSQEDSVYQPQHF.

The chain links TRBV2 to TRBJ2-2, with D perhaps matching TRBD2 (6 bases). The CDR3 is 15 amino acids. In germline, CDR1 is SNHLY, CDR2 FYNNEI. Trimming took 5 bases from V and 5 from J, leaving 15 bases between them. The CDR3 here is CASSPGLGGTGELFF. In DNA, the CDR3 is TGTGCCAGCAGTCCGGGCCTGGGAGGAACCGGGGAGCTGTTTTTT.

Remarks on this clone: Germline is not matched at one junction end, which may reflect a read error. The chain joins TRBV7-7 to TRBJ2-2; TRBD2 matches at 8 bases. Germline values: CDR1 SSHAT, CDR2 FNYEAQ (reference sequence). The CDR3 extends over 14 amino acids. CDR3: CASSSSGGGGELFF. The CDR3 DNA reads as TGTGCTAGCAGCTCCAGCGGGGGAGGCGGGGAGCTGTTTTTT.

The chain couples TRBV7-9 to TRBJ1-3, with D perhaps matching TRBD1 (6 bases). The CDR3 covers 17 residues. Trimming took off 3 bases at V and 1 base at J, with 16 bases between the two ends. In germline, CDR1 is SEHNR, CDR2 FQNEAQ (reference sequence). The CDR3 spells CASSLTPNQGSGNTIYF. The CDR3 nucleotides are TGTGCCAGCAGCTTGACCCCCAATCAGGGGTCTGGAAACACCATATATTTT.

The CDR3 sequence: CASSLGIYQETQYF. In nucleotides, the CDR3 is TGTGCCAGCAGCTTAGGAATCTACCAAGAGACCCAGTACTTC. The chain is built from TRBV11-1 and TRBJ2-5; D unresolved. The V end lost 1 base, the J end lost 0 bases, and 6 bases lay between the germline ends. Germline V gene sequence: CDR1 SGHAT, CDR2 FQDESV (reference sequence). CDR3 length: 14 residues.

The chain links TRBV30 to TRBJ1-4; no firm D call. Germline V gene sequence: CDR1 GTSNPN, CDR2 SVGIG (reference sequence). The CDR3 contains 11 residues. Trimming left V 5 bases short and J 8 bases short, with 9 bases between. The CDR3 DNA reads TGTGCCTGGCCCCTAAGGGAAAAACTGTTTTTT. Amino acid sequence: CAWPLREKLFF.

The chain has TRBV19 and TRBJ1-2; 8 nucleotides match TRBD1. The CDR3 contains 14 residues. J lost 7 bases, V lost 3 bases, and 7 bases had no gene match. Germline CDR1 LNHDA, CDR2 SQIVND (reference sequence). The CDR3 loop reads CASSIVQGASGYTF. CDR3 bases: TGTGCCAGTAGTATTGTGCAGGGGGCAAGTGGCTACACCTTC.

The J gene is TRBJ1-4, the V gene TRBV15, with D possibly TRBD1 on 5 matching bases. Trimming cost V 0 bases and J 7 bases, with 12 bases left between them. Germline V gene lookup returns CDR1 LNHNV and CDR2 YYDKDF (reference sequence). The CDR3 covers 15 residues. DNA of the CDR3: TGTGCCACCAGCAGAGATCCAGGGTTAAGTGAAAAACTGTTTTTT. Residues: CATSRDPGLSEKLFF.

The V and J genes are TRBV7-9 and TRBJ2-7; tentative D call: TRBD1 (5 bases). Between the trimmed V and J ends, which lost 4 bases and 3 bases, there was a span of 10 bases. The CDR3 is 13 amino acids. Germline CDR1 and CDR2: SEHNR and FQNEAQ (reference sequence). This chain's CDR3 is CASSYVQGYEQYF. CDR3 DNA: TGTGCCAGCAGCTACGTGCAGGGCTACGAGCAGTACTTC.

The V and J genes are TRBV2 and TRBJ2-2; weak D call: TRBD2 (7 bases). The CDR3 covers 15 residues. Germline CDR1 is SNHLY and CDR2 is FYNNEI. Trimming took 8 bases from V and 1 from J, leaving 14 bases between them. CDR3 sequence reads: CASVEGGQNTGELFF. Written as DNA, the CDR3 is TGTGCCAGCGTCGAGGGGGGGCAGAACACCGGGGAGCTGTTTTTT.

The chain carries TRBV6-7 and TRBJ1-4, with D hard to call. TRBV6-7 is an ORF, and what it does is uncertain. The CDR3 spans 19 residues. Trimming took off 4 bases at V and 0 bases at J, with 21 bases between the two ends. CDR3 nucleotides: TGTGCCAGCAGTTTACCAGGACGACTTCTAAGGTCAACTAATGAAAAACTGTTTTTT. Residues: CASSLPGRLLRSTNEKLFF.

The chain is built from TRBV29-1 and TRBJ1-4; D is undetermined. The CDR3 is 12 residues long. The V gene's germline CDR1 is SQVTM and CDR2 ANQGSEA. V shed 3 bases and J shed 8 bases, with 10 bases lying between them. The CDR3 nucleotides are TGCAGCGTTGAGACCCACGGGGAAAAACTGTTTTTT. Amino acids: CSVETHGEKLFF.

This clone was found once. V and J are TRBV7-9 and TRBJ1-6, with 8 nucleotides matching TRBD1. The germline CDR1 and CDR2 sequences are SEHNR and FQNEAQ (reference sequence). Trimming at V came to 2 bases and at J to 6 bases, leaving 3 bases not matched to a gene. This CDR3 has 15 amino acids. The chain's CDR3 is CASSLPGGRNSPLHF. In DNA, the CDR3 is TGTGCCAGCAGCTTACCAGGGGGCCGTAATTCACCCCTCCACTTT.

The chain couples TRBV4-3 to TRBJ1-1; possibly TRBD1 for D (6 bases). Trimming took 1 base from V and 0 from J, leaving 15 bases between them. This CDR3 is 17 amino acids long. CDR1 is LGHNA and CDR2 is YSLEER in the germline V gene. Here the CDR3 reads CASSQAPEGGLNTEAFF. The CDR3 DNA is TGCGCCAGCAGCCAAGCCCCGGAGGGGGGGCTGAACACTGAAGCTTTCTTT.

This sequence joins TRBV7-2 and TRBJ2-7; D is ambiguous. The CDR3 length is 15 residues. V was trimmed by 6 bases and J by 3 bases, leaving 18 bases between them. CDR1 is SGHTA and CDR2 is FQGNSA in the germline V gene. This CDR3 reads CASSPALQFVYEQYF. For the CDR3, the DNA is TGTGCCAGCAGTCCCGCCCTGCAGTTCGTCTACGAGCAGTACTTC.